The 5 T cell receptor beta chains below come from one sample, sequenced in a study of ipilimumab plus nivolumab after autologous stem cell transplantation. Here immunoSEQ multiplex PCR was the method, and the copy in TCRdb shows in-frame clones only, minus some. The sample has around 45,000 clones; over 75% are singletons. The sample consisted of PBMCs, taken in a trial of ipilimumab plus nivolumab as post-transplant consolidation. Receptors originate from a male donor with multiple myeloma.

The chain uses TRBV5-1 and TRBJ2-3, with a possible D match to TRBD1 (6 bases). This CDR3 region has 15 residues. Germline loops: CDR1 SGHRS, CDR2 YFSETQ. V dropped 1 base and J dropped 4 bases, with 13 bases sitting between them. CDR3 loop: CASSLSGDVPDTQYF. In DNA, the CDR3 is TGCGCCAGCAGCTTGTCAGGGGATGTTCCAGATACGCAGTATTTT.

This chain uses TRBV7-8 with TRBJ2-1; 8 positions agree with TRBD2. J gave up 8 bases and V 5 bases, and 14 bases lay outside the gene matches. The germline V gene encodes CDR1 SGHVS and CDR2 FQNEAQ. The CDR3 totals 16 residues. Here the CDR3 reads CASSHQAGARWDEQFF. The CDR3 DNA sequence: TGTGCCAGCAGCCATCAAGCGGGGGCCCGGTGGGATGAGCAGTTCTTC.

The V gene is TRBV5-4, the J gene TRBJ2-4; D may match TRBD1 or TRBD2 (5 bases each). Germline assignment: CDR1 SGHNT and CDR2 YYREEE (reference sequence). This CDR3 comprises 14 residues. Trimming stripped 0 bases from V and 8 bases from J, with 12 bases between. The CDR3 region is CASSLGDPGDIQYF. The CDR3 DNA sequence: TGTGCCAGCAGCTTGGGGGACCCTGGGGACATTCAGTACTTC.

The chain uses TRBV7-9 and TRBJ1-4; TRBD1 is a possible D gene (5 bases). The CDR3 loop spans 16 amino acids. CDR1 SEHNR and CDR2 FQNEAQ come from the germline V gene (reference sequence). The V and J ends lost 5 bases and 8 bases respectively, with 21 bases between them. This CDR3 is CASSPGTLPRDEKLFF. The CDR3 DNA reads TGTGCCAGCAGCCCCGGGACGCTCCCGAGGGACGAAAAACTGTTTTTT.

The DNA of the CDR3 is TGTGCCAGCAGTCAAGGACAGGGGGCCGCTGGAAACACCATATATTTT. Protein sequence: CASSQGQGAAGNTIYF. The chain employs TRBV6-6 and TRBJ1-3; 11 nucleotides line up with TRBD1. This CDR3 is built from 16 residues. V was pared by 5 bases and J by 2 bases, with 5 bases of the junction left unmatched. The germline gives CDR1 MNHNY, CDR2 SVGAGI (reference sequence).